This T cell receptor (beta chain) was recorded in a study of T cell responses to AZD1222 COVID-19 vaccine (dated by TCRdb to about 2021). For the wider study: TCR sequencing was performed for more than 230 trial participants, of whom approximately 200 were given two doses of AZD1222 and around 25 were given two doses of MenACWY control vaccine. Enrollment into the trials was organized by age into subgroups of 18-55, 56-69 and 70-plus years, and those subgroups contained roughly 140, 27 and 60 TCR-sequenced participants, respectively.

The CDR3 regions of human TCRbeta chains were subjected to immunosequencing. In the source study's methods: Repertoire TCRs were matched against a reference library of SARS-CoV-2-specific TCRs generated with the MIRA antigen-specificity platform. Breadth was defined as the fraction of unique TCRs that were SARS-CoV-2-associated. Depth was defined as the fraction of total T cells that were SARS-CoV-2-associated. Each spike-specific TCR was assigned to its reactive spike region and to a CD4 or CD8 class using the MIRA data. Log10-transformed breadth and depth values were compared by one-way ANOVA with Sidak's multiple comparisons tests. As stored in TCRdb, this immuneACCESS dataset retains in-frame rearrangements with V and J assigned. A fraction of the clones does not appear; measured against another copy, unresolved V genes explain less than half of the discrepancy, and the remainder lacks a known reason. V and J calls and clone size are as listed in that table; D and trimming were resolved from the DNA. The sample records about 200,000 clones, about 89% of which are singletons. Around 3% of the sample is held by the ten biggest clonotypes.

With respect to this clone: Its target antigen remains unknown. Base quality data are lacking; no much larger clone is found one base away.

Study-level results and caveats: Participants were mostly white British, with more females than males. The authors suggested clonal diversity may have been underestimated. The 56-69-year group was small, and its depth increase did not reach significance, likely because of low power. The whole spike protein was spanned by vaccine-associated CD4 TCRs, and dominant responses were seen in regions 160-218 and 743-854. Spike-specific TCR breadth and depth rose significantly after two AZD1222 doses compared with day 0 and with MenACWY recipients. Conclusions about previously exposed vaccinees are limited, since just 5 or 6 AZD1222 recipients were seropositive for SARS-CoV-2 at baseline. Because no day 14 peak-response samples were available, repertoires were characterized only after the peak T cell response. Epitopes outside the regions mutated in the B.1.351 and B.1.1.7 variants were reportedly recognized by nearly half of the unique spike-specific TCRs.

After removal of 4 bases from V and 0 bases from J, the junction retains 11 bases not matched to a gene. Counted from cysteine to phenylalanine, this CDR3 has 19 amino acids. The only DNA kept is the CDR3, 57 bases in frame from the first base. Taken from the germline V gene, the CDR1 and CDR2 loops are SGHNT and YENEEA. According to the study, the label for this sample's time point signals: about 28 days (+/-7) after the second vaccine dose. AZD1222 recipients whose second dose came at about 4 weeks and those whose second dose came at about 12 weeks were combined into one group, since spike-specific TCR depth and breadth did not differ between the two schedules. Samples from vaccinated people were obtained from the UK trials COV001 and COV002, which included a single-blind randomized controlled phase 2/3 trial of AZD1222 (ChAdOx1 nCoV-19) in healthy adults. Trial participant PBMC samples were collected at day 0 and day 28 after the second dose for TCRbeta chain sequencing.

The TCR originated in an adult who received the AZD1222 COVID-19 vaccine. In this chain, TRBV11-3 is recombined with TRBJ1-3, and 11 junction bases match TRBD1. Source: peripheral blood, taken 28 days after the second AZD1222 dose. The CDR3 is CASSSGTGGVTSSGNTIYF. The nucleotide sequence is TGTGCCAGCAGCTCCGGGACAGGGGGTGTAACATCCTCTGGAAACACCATATATTTT.